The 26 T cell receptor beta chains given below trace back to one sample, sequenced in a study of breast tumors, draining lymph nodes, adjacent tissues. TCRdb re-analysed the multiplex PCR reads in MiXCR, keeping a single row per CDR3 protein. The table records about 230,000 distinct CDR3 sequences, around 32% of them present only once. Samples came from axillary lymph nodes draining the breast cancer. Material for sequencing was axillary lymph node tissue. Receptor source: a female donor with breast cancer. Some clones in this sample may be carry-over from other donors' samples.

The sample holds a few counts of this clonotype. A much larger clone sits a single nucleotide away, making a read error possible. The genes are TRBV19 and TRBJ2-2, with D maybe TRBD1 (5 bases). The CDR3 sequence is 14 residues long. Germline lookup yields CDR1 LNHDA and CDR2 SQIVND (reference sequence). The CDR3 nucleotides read TGTGCCAATAGTGCCCGCAGGGAAACCGGGGAGCTGTTTTTT. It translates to CANSARRETGELFF.

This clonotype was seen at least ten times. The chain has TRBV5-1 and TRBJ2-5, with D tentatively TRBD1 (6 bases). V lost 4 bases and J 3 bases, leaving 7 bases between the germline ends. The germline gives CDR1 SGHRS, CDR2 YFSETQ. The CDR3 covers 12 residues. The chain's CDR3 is CASSHREETQYF. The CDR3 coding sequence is TGCGCCAGCAGCCACAGGGAAGAGACCCAGTACTTC.

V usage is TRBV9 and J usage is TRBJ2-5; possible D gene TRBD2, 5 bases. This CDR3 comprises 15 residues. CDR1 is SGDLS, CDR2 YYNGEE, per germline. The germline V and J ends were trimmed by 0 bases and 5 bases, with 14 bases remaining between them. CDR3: CASSVAPRTGETQYF. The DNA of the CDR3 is TGTGCCAGCAGCGTAGCTCCGAGGACGGGGGAGACCCAGTACTTC. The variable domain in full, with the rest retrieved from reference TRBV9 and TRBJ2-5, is DSGVTQTPKHLITATGQRVTLRCSPRSGDLSVYWYQQSLDQGLQFLIQYYNGEERAKGNILERFSAQQFPDLHSELNLSSLELGDSALYFCASSVAPRTGETQYFGPGTRLLVL.

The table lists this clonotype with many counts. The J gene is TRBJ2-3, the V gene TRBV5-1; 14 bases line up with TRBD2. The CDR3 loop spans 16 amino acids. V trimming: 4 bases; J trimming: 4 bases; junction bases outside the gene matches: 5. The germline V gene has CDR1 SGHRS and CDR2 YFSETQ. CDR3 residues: CASSGGLAGVPDTQYF. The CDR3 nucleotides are TGCGCCAGCAGCGGGGGACTAGCGGGAGTCCCAGATACGCAGTATTTT.

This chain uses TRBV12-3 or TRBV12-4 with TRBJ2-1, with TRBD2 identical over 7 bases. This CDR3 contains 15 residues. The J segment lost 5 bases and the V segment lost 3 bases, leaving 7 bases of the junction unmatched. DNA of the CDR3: TGTGCCAGCAGTTTCGGGGGGAGAGTAAACAATGAGCAGTTCTTC. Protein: CASSFGGRVNNEQFF.

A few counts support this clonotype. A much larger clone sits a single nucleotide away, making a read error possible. The CDR3 loop reads CATQGDYTF. The CDR3, as DNA: TGTGCCACCCAGGGTGACTACACCTTC. The chain uses TRBV24-1 and TRBJ1-2; possible D gene TRBD1, 5 bases. Trimming left V 9 bases short and J 10 bases short, with 8 bases between. The CDR3 runs 9 residues. Germline CDR1 KGHDR, CDR2 SFDVKD.

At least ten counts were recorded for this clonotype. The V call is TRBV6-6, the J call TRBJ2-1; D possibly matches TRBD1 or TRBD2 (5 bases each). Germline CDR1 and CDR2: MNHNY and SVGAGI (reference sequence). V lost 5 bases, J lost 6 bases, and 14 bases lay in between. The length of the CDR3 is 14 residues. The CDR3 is CASSHGDRGNEQFF. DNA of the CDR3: TGTGCCAGCAGTCACGGGGACCGGGGCAATGAGCAGTTCTTC.

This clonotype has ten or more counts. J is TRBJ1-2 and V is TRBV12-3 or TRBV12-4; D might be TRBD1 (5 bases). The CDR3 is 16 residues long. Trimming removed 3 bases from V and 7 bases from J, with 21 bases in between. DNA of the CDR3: TGTGCCAGCAGTTTTCACAAGGGGCCCGTCGGGTTTGGCTACACCTTC. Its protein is CASSFHKGPVGFGYTF.

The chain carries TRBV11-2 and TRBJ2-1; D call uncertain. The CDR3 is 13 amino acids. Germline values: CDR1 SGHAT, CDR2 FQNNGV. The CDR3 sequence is CAGSLEPVGEQFF. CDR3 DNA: TGTGCTGGCAGCTTAGAGCCAGTGGGTGAGCAGTTCTTC.

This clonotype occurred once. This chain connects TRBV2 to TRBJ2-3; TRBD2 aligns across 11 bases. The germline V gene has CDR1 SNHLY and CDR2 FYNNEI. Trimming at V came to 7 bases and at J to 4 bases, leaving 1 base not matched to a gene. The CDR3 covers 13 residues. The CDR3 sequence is CASMTSGADTQYF. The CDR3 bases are TGTGCCAGCATGACTAGCGGGGCAGATACGCAGTATTTT.

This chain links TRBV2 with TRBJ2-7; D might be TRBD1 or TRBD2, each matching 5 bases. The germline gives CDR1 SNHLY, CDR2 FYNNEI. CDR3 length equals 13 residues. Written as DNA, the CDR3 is TGTGCTAGACCTTCCGGGACCTCCTACGAGCAGTACTTC. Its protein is CARPSGTSYEQYF.

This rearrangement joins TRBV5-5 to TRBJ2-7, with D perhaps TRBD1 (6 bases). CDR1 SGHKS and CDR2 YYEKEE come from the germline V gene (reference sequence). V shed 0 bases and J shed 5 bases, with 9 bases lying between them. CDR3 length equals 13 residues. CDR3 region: CASSLDRAHEQYF. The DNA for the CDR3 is TGTGCCAGCAGCTTGGACAGGGCTCACGAGCAGTACTTC.

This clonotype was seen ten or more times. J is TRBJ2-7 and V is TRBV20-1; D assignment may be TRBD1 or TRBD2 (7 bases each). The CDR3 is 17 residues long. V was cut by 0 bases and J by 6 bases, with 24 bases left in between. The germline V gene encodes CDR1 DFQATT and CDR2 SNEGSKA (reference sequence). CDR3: CSARETGSRPAGFEQYF. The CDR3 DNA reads TGCAGTGCTAGAGAGACAGGGTCGCGGCCAGCGGGATTCGAGCAGTACTTC.

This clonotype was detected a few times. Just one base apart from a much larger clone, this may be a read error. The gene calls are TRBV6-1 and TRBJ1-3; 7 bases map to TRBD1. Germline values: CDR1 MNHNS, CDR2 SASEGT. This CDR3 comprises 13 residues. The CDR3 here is CASSQGTATLPHF. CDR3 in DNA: TGTGCCAGCAGTCAAGGGACAGCCACTCTGCCTCATTTT.

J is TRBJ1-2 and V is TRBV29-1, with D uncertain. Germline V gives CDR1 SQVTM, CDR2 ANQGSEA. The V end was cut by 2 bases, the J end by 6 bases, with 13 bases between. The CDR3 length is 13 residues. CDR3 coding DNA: TGCAGCGTTGAAAGTCCGGGGATGGATGGCTACACCTTC. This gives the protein CSVESPGMDGYTF.

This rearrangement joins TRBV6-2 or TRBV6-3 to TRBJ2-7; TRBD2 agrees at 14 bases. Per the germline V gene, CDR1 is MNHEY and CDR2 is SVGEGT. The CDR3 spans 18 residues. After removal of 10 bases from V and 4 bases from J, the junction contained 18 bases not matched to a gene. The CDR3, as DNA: TGTGCCACGGGTCCGACTAGCGGGAGGGCCCGCAACCTTTACGAGCAGTACTTC. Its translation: CATGPTSGRARNLYEQYF.

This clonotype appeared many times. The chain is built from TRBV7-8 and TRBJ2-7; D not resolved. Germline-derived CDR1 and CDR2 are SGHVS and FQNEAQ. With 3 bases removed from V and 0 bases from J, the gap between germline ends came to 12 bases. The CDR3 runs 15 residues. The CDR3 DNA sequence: TGTGCCAGCAGCTTCTTGAGTCCTAGCTCCTACGAGCAGTACTTC. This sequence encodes CASSFLSPSSYEQYF.

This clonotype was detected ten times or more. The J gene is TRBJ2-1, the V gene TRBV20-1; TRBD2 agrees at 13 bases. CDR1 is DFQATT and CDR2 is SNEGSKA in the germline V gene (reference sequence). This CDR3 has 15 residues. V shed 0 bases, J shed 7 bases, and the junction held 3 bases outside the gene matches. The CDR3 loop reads CSARDTSGRVNEQFF. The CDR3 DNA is TGCAGTGCTAGAGATACTAGCGGGAGGGTTAATGAGCAGTTCTTC.

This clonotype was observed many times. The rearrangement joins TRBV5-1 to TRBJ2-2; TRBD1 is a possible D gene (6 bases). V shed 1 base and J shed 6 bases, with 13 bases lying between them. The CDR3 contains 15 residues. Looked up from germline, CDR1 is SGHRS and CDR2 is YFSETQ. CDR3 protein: CASSLKGGDAGELFF. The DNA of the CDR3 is TGCGCCAGCAGCTTGAAAGGGGGAGACGCCGGGGAGCTGTTTTTT.

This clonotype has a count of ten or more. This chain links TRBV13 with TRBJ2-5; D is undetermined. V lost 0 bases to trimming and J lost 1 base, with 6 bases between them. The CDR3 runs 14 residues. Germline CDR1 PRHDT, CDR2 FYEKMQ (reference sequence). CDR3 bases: TGTGCCAGCAGCTTAGGTGGAACCCAAGAGACCCAGTACTTC. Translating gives CASSLGGTQETQYF.

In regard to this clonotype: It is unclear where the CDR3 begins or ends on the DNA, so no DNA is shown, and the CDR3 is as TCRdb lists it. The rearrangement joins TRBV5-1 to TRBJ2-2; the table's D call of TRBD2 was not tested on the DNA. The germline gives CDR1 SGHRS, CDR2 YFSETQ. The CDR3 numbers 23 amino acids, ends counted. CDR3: CASSLGGLAGEQYFGPGTGELFF.

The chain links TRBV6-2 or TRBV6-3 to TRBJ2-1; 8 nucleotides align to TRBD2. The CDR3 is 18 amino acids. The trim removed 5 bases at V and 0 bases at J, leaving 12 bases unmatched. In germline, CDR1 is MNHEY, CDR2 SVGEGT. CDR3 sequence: CASSPPSGREVSYNEQFF. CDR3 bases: TGTGCCAGCAGTCCCCCATCTGGGCGGGAGGTCTCCTACAATGAGCAGTTCTTC.

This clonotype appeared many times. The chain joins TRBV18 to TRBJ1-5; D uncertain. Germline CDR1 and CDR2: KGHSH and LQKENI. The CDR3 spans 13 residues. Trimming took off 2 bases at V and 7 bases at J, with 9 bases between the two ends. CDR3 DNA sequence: TGTGCCAGCTCACCAGGGGTTGGGCAGCCCCAGCATTTT. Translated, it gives CASSPGVGQPQHF. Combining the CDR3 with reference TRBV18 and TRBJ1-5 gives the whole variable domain NAGVMQNPRHLVRRRGQEARLRCSPMKGHSHVYWYRQLPEEGLKFMVYLQKENIIDESGMPKERFSAEFPKEGPSILRIQQVVRGDSAAYFCASSPGVGQPQHFGDGTRLSIL.

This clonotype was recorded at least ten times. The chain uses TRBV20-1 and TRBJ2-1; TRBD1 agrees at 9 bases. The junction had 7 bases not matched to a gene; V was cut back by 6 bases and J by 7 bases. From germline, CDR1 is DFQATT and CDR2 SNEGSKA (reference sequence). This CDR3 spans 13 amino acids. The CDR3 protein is CSAPGQGMNEQFF. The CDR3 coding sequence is TGCAGTGCCCCGGGACAGGGAATGAATGAGCAGTTCTTC.

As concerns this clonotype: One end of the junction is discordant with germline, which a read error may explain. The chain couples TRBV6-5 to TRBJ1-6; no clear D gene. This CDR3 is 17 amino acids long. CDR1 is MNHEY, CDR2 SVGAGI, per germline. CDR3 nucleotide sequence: TGCGCCAGCAGTTACTCGATGAGGCGGGGAGGTAATTCACCCCTCCACTTT. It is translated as CASSYSMRRGGNSPLHF.

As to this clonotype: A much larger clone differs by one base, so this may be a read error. CDR3 DNA sequence: TGCAGTGCTATCCGGACTAGCGGGAGGGAGAACATTCAGTACTTC. It translates to CSAIRTSGRENIQYF. V and J are TRBV20-1 and TRBJ2-4, with 15 bases identical to TRBD2. Unmatched junction bases numbered 5, after V lost 4 bases and J lost 7 bases. Germline V CDR1 and CDR2: DFQATT, SNEGSKA (reference sequence). This CDR3 has 15 amino acids.